These T cell receptor beta chains were read from a single sample in a study of blood T cell repertoires in COVID-19. Repertoires were generated with immunoSEQ multiplex PCR, while TCRdb's copy carries only in-frame clones and drops some. Among 95,000 to 110,000 clones listed, about 90% were seen once. The sequenced material came from peripheral blood. The receptors stem from a woman aged 25 to 39 with acute or convalescent COVID-19. CDR3s include the opening cysteine and the closing phenylalanine or tryptophan. The order of the fields is D gene, clone size, V gene, J gene, CDR3 protein, CDR3 DNA. D genes are given only for firm matches. Size tells how often a clone was seen (once, few, many) or the class of an expanded clone, and some rows leave it out.

d_call: TRBD2; clone_size: NA; v_call: TRBV27; j_call: TRBJ2-7; cdr3_aa: CASRGLTSGREGEQYF; cdr3_nt: TGTGCCAGCAGGGGGCTGACTAGCGGGAGGGAAGGCGAGCAGTACTTC
d_call: TRBD2; clone_size: NA; v_call: TRBV7-3; j_call: TRBJ2-3; cdr3_aa: CASSGGGSDTQYF; cdr3_nt: TGTGCCAGCAGTGGCGGGGGATCGGATACGCAGTATTTT
d_call: NA; clone_size: NA; v_call: TRBV7-4; j_call: TRBJ2-3; cdr3_aa: CASKGPTQYF; cdr3_nt: TGTGCCAGCAAGGGGCCCACGCAGTATTTT
d_call: NA; clone_size: NA; v_call: TRBV18; j_call: TRBJ1-5; cdr3_aa: CASSPGSGNQPQHF; cdr3_nt: TGTGCCAGCTCACCCGGGTCTGGCAATCAGCCCCAGCATTTT
d_call: TRBD1; clone_size: NA; v_call: TRBV9; j_call: TRBJ2-7; cdr3_aa: CASSVGEGGNYEQYF; cdr3_nt: TGTGCCAGCAGCGTAGGGGAAGGGGGCAATTACGAGCAGTACTTC
d_call: TRBD1; clone_size: NA; v_call: TRBV7-2; j_call: TRBJ1-1; cdr3_aa: CASSPMTGITEAFF; cdr3_nt: TGTGCCAGCAGCCCCATGACAGGGATCACTGAAGCTTTCTTT
d_call: TRBD1; clone_size: NA; v_call: TRBV2; j_call: TRBJ2-1; cdr3_aa: CASSEQGVNYNEQFF; cdr3_nt: TGTGCCAGCAGTGAACAGGGGGTGAATTACAATGAGCAGTTCTTC
d_call: NA; clone_size: NA; v_call: TRBV15; j_call: TRBJ1-1; cdr3_aa: CATSRDGDREAFF; cdr3_nt: TGTGCCACCAGCAGAGACGGAGACAGGGAAGCTTTCTTT
d_call: TRBD2; clone_size: NA; v_call: TRBV5-1; j_call: TRBJ2-5; cdr3_aa: CASGQAGIIEETQYF; cdr3_nt: TGCGCCAGCGGTCAAGCGGGGATAATTGAAGAGACCCAGTACTTC
d_call: NA; clone_size: NA; v_call: TRBV6-5; j_call: TRBJ1-2; cdr3_aa: CASSTLQGMYGYTF; cdr3_nt: TGTGCCAGCAGTACGTTGCAGGGGATGTATGGCTACACCTTC
d_call: NA; clone_size: NA; v_call: TRBV4-1; j_call: TRBJ1-2; cdr3_aa: CASSQVVGGHRNGYTF; cdr3_nt: TGCGCCAGCAGCCAAGTCGTGGGGGGGCATAGGAATGGCTACACCTTC
d_call: TRBD1; clone_size: NA; v_call: TRBV6-5; j_call: TRBJ1-6; cdr3_aa: CASSYRQGNSPLHF; cdr3_nt: TGTGCCAGCAGTTACAGACAGGGGAATTCACCCCTCCACTTT
d_call: TRBD1; clone_size: NA; v_call: TRBV7-9; j_call: TRBJ2-3; cdr3_aa: CASSPPGQGISTDTQYF; cdr3_nt: TGTGCCAGCAGCCCTCCGGGACAGGGGATTAGCACAGATACGCAGTATTTT
d_call: NA; clone_size: NA; v_call: TRBV7-8; j_call: TRBJ1-2; cdr3_aa: CASSSASVVGYTF; cdr3_nt: TGTGCCAGCAGCTCAGCTAGCGTCGTTGGCTACACCTTC
d_call: NA; clone_size: NA; v_call: TRBV18; j_call: TRBJ1-4; cdr3_aa: CASSGTTNEKLFF; cdr3_nt: TGTGCCAGCTCCGGGACAACAAATGAAAAACTGTTTTTT
d_call: NA; clone_size: once; v_call: TRBV2; j_call: TRBJ1-1; cdr3_aa: CASTTRHGNTEAFF; cdr3_nt: TGTGCCAGCACCACCAGACATGGGAACACTGAAGCTTTCTTT
d_call: NA; clone_size: NA; v_call: TRBV30; j_call: TRBJ1-4; cdr3_aa: CAWQRSNEKLFF; cdr3_nt: TGTGCCTGGCAGCGGAGTAATGAAAAACTGTTTTTT
d_call: NA; clone_size: NA; v_call: TRBV6-2/TRBV6-3; j_call: TRBJ2-7; cdr3_aa: CASSPRDYEQYF; cdr3_nt: TGTGCCAGCAGTCCCCGGGACTACGAGCAGTACTTC
d_call: NA; clone_size: once; v_call: TRBV5-1; j_call: TRBJ2-1; cdr3_aa: CASSLTSSYNEQFF; cdr3_nt: TGCGCCAGCAGCCTCACAAGCTCCTACAATGAGCAGTTCTTC
d_call: TRBD1; clone_size: NA; v_call: TRBV2; j_call: TRBJ2-5; cdr3_aa: CASSDPTGVETQYF; cdr3_nt: TGTGCCAGCAGTGACCCGACAGGGGTTGAGACCCAGTACTTC
d_call: NA; clone_size: NA; v_call: TRBV6-6; j_call: TRBJ1-6; cdr3_aa: CASNPTGSNSPLHF; cdr3_nt: TGTGCCAGCAACCCTACGGGATCAAATTCACCCCTCCACTTT
d_call: TRBD1; clone_size: NA; v_call: TRBV5-5; j_call: TRBJ1-2; cdr3_aa: CASSQGQGVTNYGYTF; cdr3_nt: TGTGCCAGCAGCCAGGGACAGGGGGTAACTAACTATGGCTACACCTTC
d_call: TRBD2; clone_size: NA; v_call: TRBV10-3; j_call: TRBJ2-5; cdr3_aa: CAISGQRGQETQYF; cdr3_nt: TGTGCCATCAGTGGTCAGCGGGGACAAGAGACCCAGTACTTC
d_call: TRBD2; clone_size: NA; v_call: TRBV9; j_call: TRBJ2-1; cdr3_aa: CASSPRTSGTYNEQFF; cdr3_nt: TGTGCCAGCAGCCCGCGGACTAGCGGTACATACAATGAGCAGTTCTTC
d_call: NA; clone_size: once; v_call: TRBV5-1; j_call: TRBJ2-7; cdr3_aa: CASSLDGNSYEQYF; cdr3_nt: TGCGCCAGCAGCTTGGACGGTAACTCCTACGAGCAGTACTTC
d_call: NA; clone_size: NA; v_call: TRBV15; j_call: TRBJ2-2; cdr3_aa: CATSRSGLTKDTGELFF; cdr3_nt: TGTGCCACCAGCAGATCCGGTCTAACTAAAGACACCGGGGAGCTGTTTTTT
d_call: TRBD1; clone_size: NA; v_call: TRBV19; j_call: TRBJ2-1; cdr3_aa: CASSIEDRGLYEQFF; cdr3_nt: TGTGCCAGTAGTATAGAGGACAGGGGGTTGTATGAGCAGTTCTTC
d_call: NA; clone_size: NA; v_call: TRBV2; j_call: TRBJ2-1; cdr3_aa: CASTRDTVNEQFF; cdr3_nt: TGTGCCAGCACTCGGGACACAGTCAATGAGCAGTTCTTC